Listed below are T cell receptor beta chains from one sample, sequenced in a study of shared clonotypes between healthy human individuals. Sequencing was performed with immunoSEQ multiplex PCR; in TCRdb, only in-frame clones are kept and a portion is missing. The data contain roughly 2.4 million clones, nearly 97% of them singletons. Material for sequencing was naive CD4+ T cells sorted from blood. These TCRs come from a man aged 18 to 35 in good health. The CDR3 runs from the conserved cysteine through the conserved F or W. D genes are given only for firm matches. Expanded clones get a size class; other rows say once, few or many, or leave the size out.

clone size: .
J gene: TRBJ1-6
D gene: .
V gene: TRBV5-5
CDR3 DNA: TGTGCCAGCAGCTCCCCACCGAATGATTCACCCCTCCACTTT
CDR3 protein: CASSSPPNDSPLHF

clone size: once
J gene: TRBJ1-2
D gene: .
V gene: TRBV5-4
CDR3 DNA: TGTGCCAGCAGCTTGGGCGGGGTCGGCTACACCTTC
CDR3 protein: CASSLGGVGYTF

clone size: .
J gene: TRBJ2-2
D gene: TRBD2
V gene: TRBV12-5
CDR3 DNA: TGTGCTAGTGGGCGCGGGAGCTCGAACACCGGGGAGCTGTTTTTT
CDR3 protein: CASGRGSSNTGELFF

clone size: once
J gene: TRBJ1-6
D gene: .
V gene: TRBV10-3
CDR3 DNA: TGTGCCACCAGTGAGGGATTTGGGGGCGGCTATAATTCACCCCTCCACTTT
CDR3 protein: CATSEGFGGGYNSPLHF

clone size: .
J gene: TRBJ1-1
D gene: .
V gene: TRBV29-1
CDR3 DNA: TGCAGCGCCGGACAGTTGAACACTGAAGCTTTCTTT
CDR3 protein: CSAGQLNTEAFF

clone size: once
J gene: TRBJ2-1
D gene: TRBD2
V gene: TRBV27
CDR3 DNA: TGTGCCAGCAGTCCGCGGACTAGCGGGGGGAACCAGTTCTTC
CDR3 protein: CASSPRTSGGNQFF

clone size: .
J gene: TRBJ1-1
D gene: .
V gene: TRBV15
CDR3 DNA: TGTGCCACCAGCAGAGATAGGTCACGGAACACTGAAGCTTTCTTT
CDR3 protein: CATSRDRSRNTEAFF

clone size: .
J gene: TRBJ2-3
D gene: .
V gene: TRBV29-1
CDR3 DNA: TGCAGCGTTGTTCATGGAGGGAAAGCAGATACGCAGTATTTT
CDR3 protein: CSVVHGGKADTQYF

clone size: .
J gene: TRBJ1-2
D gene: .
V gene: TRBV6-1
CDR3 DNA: TGTGCCAGCAGTGAAGGACGGCAGGGCGGGAGAGGCTACACCTTC
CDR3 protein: CASSEGRQGGRGYTF

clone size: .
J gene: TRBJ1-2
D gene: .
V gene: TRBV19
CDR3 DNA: TGTGCCAGTAGTATCGGGCAGGGCGGCTATGGCTACACCTTC
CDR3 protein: CASSIGQGGYGYTF

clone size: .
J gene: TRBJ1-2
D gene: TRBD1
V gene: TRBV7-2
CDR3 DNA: TGTGCCAGCAGCTTAGCTGGGACAGGGGGCTTCTATGGCTACACCTTC
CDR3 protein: CASSLAGTGGFYGYTF

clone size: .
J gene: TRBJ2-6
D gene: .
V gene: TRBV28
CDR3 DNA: TGTGCCTCTGGGGCCAACGTCCTGACTTTC
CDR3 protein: CASGANVLTF

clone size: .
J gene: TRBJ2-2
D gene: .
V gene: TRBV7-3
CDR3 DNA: TGTGCCAGCAGCTTAGGGACGGCCAACACCGGGGAGCTGTTTTTT
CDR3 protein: CASSLGTANTGELFF

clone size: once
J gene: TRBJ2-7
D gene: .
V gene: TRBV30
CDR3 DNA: TGTGCCTGGAGTGCGATGGGGTTGCAGTACTTC
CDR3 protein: CAWSAMGLQYF

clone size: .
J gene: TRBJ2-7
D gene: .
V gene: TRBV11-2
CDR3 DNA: TGTGCCAGCAGCTTAGATCTGGGAAGGGGGGACGAGCAGTACTTC
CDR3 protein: CASSLDLGRGDEQYF

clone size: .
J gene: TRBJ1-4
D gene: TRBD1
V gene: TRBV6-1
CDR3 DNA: TGTGCCAGCAGAGATTCAGGGGGAACTAATGAAAAACTGTTTTTT
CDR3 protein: CASRDSGGTNEKLFF

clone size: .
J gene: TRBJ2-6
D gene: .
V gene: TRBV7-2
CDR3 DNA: TGTGCCAGCACCAGGGGGGGAGCTGGGGCCAACGTCCTGACTTTC
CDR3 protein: CASTRGGAGANVLTF

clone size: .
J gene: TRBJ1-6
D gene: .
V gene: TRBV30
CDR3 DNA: TGTGCCTGGAGTGTACCAGGATCACCCCTCCACTTT
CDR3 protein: CAWSVPGSPLHF

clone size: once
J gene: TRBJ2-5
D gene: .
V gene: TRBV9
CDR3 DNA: TGTGCCAGCAGCGTAGGGCATGGTTTCATTCGAGAGACCCAGTACTTC
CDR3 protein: CASSVGHGFIRETQYF

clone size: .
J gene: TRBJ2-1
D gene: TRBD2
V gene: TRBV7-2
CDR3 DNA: TGTGCCAGCAGCTTAAACGGGAGGGCCCTCTACAATGAGCAGTTCTTC
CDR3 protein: CASSLNGRALYNEQFF